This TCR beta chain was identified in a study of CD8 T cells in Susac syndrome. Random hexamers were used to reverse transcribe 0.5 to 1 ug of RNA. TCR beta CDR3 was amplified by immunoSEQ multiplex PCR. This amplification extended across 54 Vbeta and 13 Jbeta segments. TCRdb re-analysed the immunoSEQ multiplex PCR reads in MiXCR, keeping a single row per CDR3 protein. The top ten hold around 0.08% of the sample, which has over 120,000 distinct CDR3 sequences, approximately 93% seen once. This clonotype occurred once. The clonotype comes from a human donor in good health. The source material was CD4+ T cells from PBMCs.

CDR3: CASRGPLNTEAFF. CDR3 coding DNA: TGTGCCAGCCGGGGACCGTTGAACACTGAAGCTTTCTTT. This chain connects TRBV3-1 to TRBJ1-1, with D tentatively TRBD1 (5 bases). Germline V gene lookup returns CDR1 LGHDT and CDR2 YNNKEL (reference sequence). The CDR3 loop spans 13 amino acids. Trimming left V 8 bases short and J 0 bases short, with 10 bases between.